This TCR beta chain was recorded in a study of T cells in Graves' hyperthyroidism and ophthalmopathy. In its sample, this clonotype was seen a few times. A much larger clone lies one base from this, so it may be a read error. Amplification of TCR beta CDR3 regions used RNA as the template. Initially, a first-round RT-PCR of the TCR CDR3 employed the HTBI primer set. TCRdb ran MiXCR on the multiplex PCR reads and lists one entry per CDR3 protein. Here the sample spans more than 550,000 distinct CDR3 sequences, 17% being singletons. This CDR3 spans 15 amino acids. Germline V lookup: CDR1 SGHTA, CDR2 FQGNSA.

The chain carries TRBV7-2 and TRBJ1-4, with 7 bases aligning to TRBD1. The specimen sequenced was blood. The receptor was isolated from a man aged 45 to 65 with Graves' hyperthyroidism. The CDR3 sequence is CASILGRGGNEKLFF. The CDR3 coding sequence is TGTGCCAGCATCTTAGGGAGAGGGGGCAATGAAAAACTGTTTTTT. Full variable domain (rest looked up from reference TRBV7-2 and TRBJ1-4): GAGVSQSPSNKVTEKGKDVELRCDPISGHTALYWYRQSLGQGLEFLIYFQGNSAPDKSGLPSDRFSAERTGGSVSTLTIQRTQQEDSAVYLCASILGRGGNEKLFFGSGTQLSVL.